Each of the 26 T cell receptor beta chains below was sequenced from the same sample in a study of control samples from healthy donors and cancer patients. TCRdb's table, derived via immunoSEQ multiplex PCR, lists solely in-frame clones and lacks some. The sample includes 130,000 or so clones, around 86% of them seen just once. What was sequenced was blood. The receptor set was obtained from a man aged 40-49 years in good health.

This clone was seen a handful of times. The chain links TRBV5-4 to TRBJ2-1, with 7 bases matching TRBD1. Per the germline V gene, CDR1 is SGHNT and CDR2 is YYREEE (reference sequence). This CDR3 contains 17 residues. V was clipped by 5 bases and J by 4 bases; unmatched bases: 15. The CDR3 DNA reads TGTGCCAGCAGTAGGGACAGTGTCCAACCGATGTACAATGAGCAGTTCTTC. It yields the protein CASSRDSVQPMYNEQFF.

The CDR3 DNA reads as TGTGCCAGCAGCTTATCAGGGGGCGCTAGGCAGCCCCAGCATTTT. This translates into CASSLSGGARQPQHF. The chain combines TRBV7-8 with TRBJ1-5; 8 bases map to TRBD1. Germline V gives CDR1 SGHVS, CDR2 FQNEAQ. V trimming: 2 bases; J trimming: 7 bases; junction bases outside the gene matches: 7. The CDR3 length is 15 residues.

The count of this clone is one. The chain joins TRBV4-1 to TRBJ1-5; TRBD1 might be the D (5 bases). The CDR3 runs to 15 residues. Trimming removed 0 bases from V and 6 bases from J, with 12 bases in between. Germline CDR1 is MGHRA and CDR2 is YSYEKL. The CDR3 is CASSQDTGRGQPQHF. The DNA for the CDR3 is TGCGCCAGCAGCCAAGATACAGGAAGAGGTCAGCCCCAGCATTTT.

This clone was recorded once. The chain is built from TRBV3-1 (or the pseudogene TRBV3-2) and TRBJ1-2; 10 positions match TRBD1. The CDR3 is made up of 15 amino acids. CDR1 is LGHDT and CDR2 is YNNKEL in the germline V gene (reference sequence). The ends lost 5 bases at V and 1 base at J; junction bases unmatched: 4. Here the CDR3 reads CASSSRDRGNYGYTF. The DNA for the CDR3 is TGTGCCAGCAGCTCCCGGGACAGGGGTAACTATGGCTACACCTTC.

The rearrangement joins TRBV9 to TRBJ2-1, with D possibly called TRBD1 or TRBD2 (5 bases each). V shed 4 bases and J shed 7 bases, with 18 bases lying between them. Germline V gene data show CDR1 as SGDLS and CDR2 as YYNGEE. CDR3 length: 15 residues. CDR3 sequence: CASSPTGLNSNEQFF. The CDR3 region has the DNA TGTGCCAGCAGCCCGACGGGGCTGAATAGTAATGAGCAGTTCTTC. The full variable domain, in which reference TRBV9 and TRBJ2-1 provide the parts outside the CDR3, is DSGVTQTPKHLITATGQRVTLRCSPRSGDLSVYWYQQSLDQGLQFLIQYYNGEERAKGNILERFSAQQFPDLHSELNLSSLELGDSALYFCASSPTGLNSNEQFFGPGTRLTVL.

The rearrangement uses TRBV27 and TRBJ2-3; 8 positions agree with TRBD1. Germline CDR1 is MNHEY and CDR2 is SMNVEV (reference sequence). The V gene end was trimmed by 5 bases and the J gene end by 2 bases; junction bases not matched to a gene: 6. The CDR3 totals 15 residues. The CDR3, as DNA: TGTGCCAGCAGTATACAGGGGGTTAACACAGATACGCAGTATTTT. Translation: CASSIQGVNTDTQYF.

The sample holds one count of this clone. This sample includes further DNA sequences coding for the same CDR3. V is TRBV19 and J is TRBJ1-6; TRBD1 matches at 8 bases. Germline V lookup: CDR1 LNHDA, CDR2 SQIVND (reference sequence). CDR3 size: 14 residues. V was clipped by 2 bases and J by 8 bases; unmatched bases: 2. CDR3 region: CASSIPGGDSPLHF. CDR3 DNA sequence: TGTGCCAGTAGTATACCAGGGGGCGATTCACCCCTCCACTTT.

The V gene is TRBV6-5, the J gene TRBJ2-7, with TRBD2 as a possible D gene (6 bases). The CDR3 covers 15 residues. Germline V gene data show CDR1 as MNHEY and CDR2 as SVGAGI. The ends were cut back, 0 bases at V and 0 bases at J, with 9 bases in the middle. In DNA, the CDR3 is TGTGCCAGCAGTTACTCGGGAGGCATCTCCTACGAGCAGTACTTC. As protein: CASSYSGGISYEQYF.

The V and J genes are TRBV4-3 and TRBJ1-2, with D uncertain. This CDR3 region has 13 residues. Germline CDR1 is LGHNA and CDR2 is YSLEER. V was trimmed by 1 base and J by 5 bases, leaving 8 bases between them. The CDR3 region is CASSQVGSYGYTF. The CDR3 DNA reads TGCGCCAGCAGCCAAGTTGGCAGTTATGGCTACACCTTC.

The chain recombines TRBV6-4 with TRBJ2-7; maybe TRBD2 (5 bases). The V and J ends lost 7 bases and 0 bases respectively, with 19 bases between them. The length of the CDR3 is 16 residues. CDR1 and CDR2 from the germline V gene are MRHNA and SNTAGT. The CDR3 sequence: CASILIGKRDSYEQYF. Written as DNA, the CDR3 is TGTGCCAGCATTCTCATCGGGAAAAGGGACTCCTACGAGCAGTACTTC.

V gene TRBV24-1 combines with J gene TRBJ2-1; 8 nucleotides align to TRBD1. V shed 4 bases, J shed 4 bases, and the junction held 8 bases outside the gene matches. Per the germline V gene, CDR1 is KGHDR and CDR2 is SFDVKD. The CDR3 has 16 amino acids. The CDR3 nucleotides are TGTGCCACCAGTGACCCTGACAGGGGCCCGTACAATGAGCAGTTCTTC. Amino acid sequence: CATSDPDRGPYNEQFF.

This clone was observed once. The chain recombines TRBV19 with TRBJ2-3; D is uncertain. CDR1 and CDR2 (germline): LNHDA, SQIVND (reference sequence). With 2 bases removed from V and 3 bases from J, the gap between germline ends came to 6 bases. The CDR3 is 13 residues long. CDR3 sequence: CASSITGTDTQYF. The CDR3 coding sequence is TGTGCCAGTAGTATAACGGGTACAGATACGCAGTATTTT.

This clone was observed once. The V and J genes are TRBV14 and TRBJ2-5, with D possibly matching TRBD2 (6 bases). From germline, CDR1 is SGHDN and CDR2 FVKESK. The CDR3 contains 16 residues. The V and J ends lost 3 bases and 1 base respectively, with 15 bases between them. The CDR3 sequence: CASSHGLGGAQETQYF. CDR3 nucleotides: TGTGCCAGCAGCCATGGTTTGGGGGGTGCCCAAGAGACCCAGTACTTC.

V is TRBV30 and J is TRBJ2-1; D ambiguous. CDR3 length: 12 amino acids. Germline loops: CDR1 GTSNPN, CDR2 SVGIG (reference sequence). The V end lost 8 bases, the J end lost 4 bases, and 12 bases lay between the germline ends. CDR3: CATKVSYNEQFF. The CDR3 DNA follows: TGTGCCACAAAGGTCTCTTACAATGAGCAGTTCTTC.

This clone has just a few counts. The genes are TRBV6-2 or TRBV6-3 and TRBJ2-1; no clear D gene. Trimming removed 2 bases at V and 0 bases at J, with 20 bases between. This CDR3 is 19 amino acids long. Germline assignment: CDR1 MNHEY and CDR2 SVGEGT. The CDR3 bases are TGTGCCAGCAGTTACCCACCCTTCTCCTCGCTTAGCTCCTACAATGAGCAGTTCTTC. Amino acid sequence: CASSYPPFSSLSSYNEQFF.

This sequence joins TRBV5-1 and TRBJ2-1, with TRBD2 identical over 11 bases. V was pared by 4 bases and J by 2 bases, with 11 bases of the junction left unmatched. CDR3 length: 18 residues. In germline, CDR1 is SGHRS, CDR2 YFSETQ. The CDR3 sequence: CASSPRDLSGGAYNEQFF. Written as DNA, the CDR3 is TGCGCCAGCAGCCCACGAGACCTTAGCGGGGGGGCCTACAATGAGCAGTTCTTC.

The chain recombines TRBV15 with TRBJ1-5, with D hard to call. CDR3 length equals 13 residues. Trimming removed 5 bases from V and 4 bases from J, with 9 bases in between. Germline CDR1 and CDR2: LNHNV and YYDKDF (reference sequence). The CDR3 spells CATSFQFNQPQHF. In DNA form, the CDR3 reads TGTGCCACCAGCTTTCAATTTAATCAGCCCCAGCATTTT.

This sequence joins TRBV4-3 and TRBJ2-3; 11 nucleotides agree with TRBD2. Trimming removed 3 bases from V and 8 bases from J; junction bases left unmatched: 10. The V gene's germline CDR1 is LGHNA and CDR2 YSLEER. CDR3 length equals 16 residues. The CDR3 region has the DNA TGCGCCAGCAGCCAGACCGGGACTAGCGGCTCAGGTACGCAGTATTTT. It is translated as CASSQTGTSGSGTQYF.

The gene calls are TRBV7-6 and TRBJ1-4; 7 nucleotides match TRBD1. CDR3 length equals 13 residues. The germline gives CDR1 SGHVS, CDR2 FNYEAQ. Germline trimming cut 5 bases from V and 8 bases from J; bases unmatched to any gene: 5. CDR3: CASSPRGREKLFF. The CDR3 nucleotides read TGTGCCAGCAGCCCGAGGGGGCGGGAAAAACTGTTTTTT.

This clone was recorded only once. V gene TRBV13 combines with J gene TRBJ1-6, with 11 nucleotides matching TRBD1. The CDR3 consists of 15 residues. Per the germline V gene, CDR1 is PRHDT and CDR2 is FYEKMQ (reference sequence). J lost 6 bases, V lost 6 bases, and 4 bases had no gene match. In nucleotides, the CDR3 is TGTGCCAGCAGTACCGGGACAGGGGGTAATTCACCCCTCCACTTT. Its translation is CASSTGTGGNSPLHF.

The chain carries TRBV6-5 and TRBJ1-2, with 7 bases aligning to TRBD1. CDR3 length: 15 residues. Germline values: CDR1 MNHEY, CDR2 SVGAGI. J gave up 2 bases and V 5 bases, and 8 bases lay outside the gene matches. The CDR3 bases are TGTGCCAGCAGTACCCCCGGACAGGCGAACTATGGCTACACCTTC. Encoded protein: CASSTPGQANYGYTF.

In its sample, this clone was seen a few times. J is TRBJ1-3 and V is TRBV30; no firm D call. The CDR3 is 13 amino acids. Germline V lookup: CDR1 GTSNPN, CDR2 SVGIG (reference sequence). Trimming left V 4 bases short and J 4 bases short, with 11 bases between. CDR3 sequence (DNA): TGTGCCTGGACCCTGGGTCGGGGAAACACCATATATTTT. Translating gives CAWTLGRGNTIYF.

The V gene is TRBV5-1, the J gene TRBJ1-4; 8 bases line up with TRBD1. This CDR3 has 16 amino acids. CDR1 SGHRS and CDR2 YFSETQ come from the germline V gene. The junction had 4 bases not matched to a gene; V was cut back by 0 bases and J by 3 bases. The chain's CDR3 is CASSLAQGAANEKLFF. The CDR3 nucleotides are TGCGCCAGCAGCTTGGCGCAGGGGGCAGCTAATGAAAAACTGTTTTTT.

The CDR3 reads CASKGGQGKAMNTEAFF. As DNA, the CDR3 is TGTGCCAGTAAGGGAGGACAGGGGAAAGCAATGAACACTGAAGCTTTCTTT. The rearrangement joins TRBV19 to TRBJ1-1; 9 bases align to TRBD1. The CDR3 has 17 residues. Germline-derived CDR1 and CDR2 are LNHDA and SQIVND (reference sequence). The V gene end was trimmed by 7 bases and the J gene end by 0 bases; junction bases not matched to a gene: 12.

V gene TRBV9 combines with J gene TRBJ2-3; weak D call: TRBD2 (6 bases). V shed 3 bases and J shed 8 bases, with 16 bases lying between them. The CDR3 contains 14 residues. The germline gives CDR1 SGDLS, CDR2 YYNGEE. The CDR3 bases are TGTGCCAGCAGCGCCCGGAGGGAGATTGGTACGCAGTATTTT. It translates to CASSARREIGTQYF.

This clone was found once. V is TRBV18 and J is TRBJ2-2; D unresolved. V lost 1 base and J lost 0, with 6 bases in between. Germline CDR1 and CDR2: KGHSH and LQKENI. This CDR3 spans 15 amino acids. The CDR3 DNA follows: TGTGCCAGCTCACCACAGGAGTCGAACACCGGGGAGCTGTTTTTT. This translates into CASSPQESNTGELFF.